This TCR beta chain was recorded in a study of T cells in Graves' hyperthyroidism and ophthalmopathy. Study-level background: At the time of initial diagnosis and before any treatment, peripheral blood was collected.

What was amplified from RNA transcripts were TCR beta CDR3 regions. An initial round of RT-PCR targeting the TCR CDR3 relied on the HTBI primer set. TCRdb ran MiXCR on the multiplex PCR reads and lists one entry per CDR3 protein. This sample has hundreds of thousands of distinct CDR3 sequences, with about 15% found just once. The CDR3 loop spans 12 amino acids. The germline V gene has CDR1 SQVTM and CDR2 ANQGSEA. The ends lost 6 bases at V and 3 bases at J; junction bases unmatched: 2. Exclusion of a patient resulted from uncontrolled infection, other autoimmune disease, pregnancy or lactation. This clonotype was detected only a few times.

This chain links TRBV29-1 with TRBJ2-1; 7 nucleotides align to TRBD1. Sample: blood. The receptor comes from a man aged 18 to 30 with Graves' ophthalmopathy. The CDR3 nucleotides read TGCAGCGTGGCAGGGGGCTACAATGAGCAGTTCTTC. Protein product: CSVAGGYNEQFF.